This T cell receptor (beta chain) was captured by sequencing in a study of beta chain features in type 1 diabetes. This clone was counted between two and nine times. The antigen remains undetermined. Expressed TCRB transcripts were sequenced after all isolated RNA was converted to cDNA. Assay used: immunoSEQ multiplex PCR; TCRdb lists only in-frame clones, some missing. The sample includes 600,000 to 700,000 clones, roughly 13% of them seen just once. Sorting with CD45RO/CCR7/CD25/CD127/CD95/CD27 yielded naive, central memory, regulatory and stem-like memory CD4+ cells. Points from the study as a whole: TCRB CDR3 length was moderately but significantly reduced in all four CD4+ subsets of Type 1 diabetes patients.

Material: naive CD4+ T cells from blood. This sequence originates from a man aged 18 to 30 with type 1 diabetes.

The CDR3, as DNA: TGTGCCAGCAGCCCGGGGTCCGGGGAGCTGTTTTTT. Encoded protein: CASSPGSGELFF. The rearrangement uses TRBV7-9 and TRBJ2-2; tentative D call: TRBD2 (5 bases). This CDR3 is 12 amino acids long. The germline V and J ends were trimmed by 5 bases and 6 bases, with 7 bases remaining between them. Per the germline V gene, CDR1 is SEHNR and CDR2 is FQNEAQ (reference sequence).